Following are 31 T cell receptor beta chains from one sample sequenced in a study of T cell responses to AZD1222 COVID-19 vaccine. The data were produced by immunoSEQ multiplex PCR, yet TCRdb's version contains in-frame clones alone and is incomplete. The sample contains about 100,000 clones, approximately 87% of which appear only once. Sequencing was performed on peripheral blood, taken on day 0 of AZD1222 vaccination. The source is an adult in good health.

The chain recombines TRBV3-1 (or the pseudogene TRBV3-2) with TRBJ1-2, with 7 bases that match TRBD1. CDR1 is LGHDT and CDR2 is YNNKEL in the germline V gene (reference sequence). V lost 0 bases and J lost 4; bases outside the gene matches: 11. This CDR3 is built from 17 residues. CDR3 bases: TGTGCCAGCAGCCAAGATGCCTTGCGGGACAGTCCCTATGGCTACACCTTC. This translates into CASSQDALRDSPYGYTF.

V usage is TRBV6-5 and J usage is TRBJ1-1, with no clear D. Germline CDR1 MNHEY, CDR2 SVGAGI. The CDR3 runs to 12 residues. V was shortened by 11 bases and J by 2 bases, with 12 bases between the two germline ends. CDR3 nucleotide sequence: TGTGCCCTGGAGCAGAGAAACACTGAAGCTTTCTTT. This encodes CALEQRNTEAFF.

The chain has TRBV13 and TRBJ2-7; the D is unclear. This CDR3 region has 14 residues. Trimming removed 5 bases from V and 2 bases from J, with 13 bases in between. CDR1 PRHDT and CDR2 FYEKMQ come from the germline V gene (reference sequence). CDR3 nucleotide sequence: TGTGCCAGCAGCGCCGCCCCAAGGGCCTACGAGCAGTACTTC. It codes for CASSAAPRAYEQYF.

The count of this clone is one. This chain joins TRBV18 and TRBJ1-1; the D gene is possibly TRBD1 (5 bases). Germline lookup yields CDR1 KGHSH and CDR2 LQKENI. The V gene lost 3 bases and the J gene lost 1 base, with 9 bases spanning the gap. CDR3 size: 14 residues. In nucleotides, the CDR3 is TGTGCCAGCTCACCCTCTGGGACGAACACTGAAGCTTTCTTT. Translation gives CASSPSGTNTEAFF. The full variable domain, rest sourced from reference TRBV18 and TRBJ1-1, is NAGVMQNPRHLVRRRGQEARLRCSPMKGHSHVYWYRQLPEEGLKFMVYLQKENIIDESGMPKERFSAEFPKEGPSILRIQQVVRGDSAAYFCASSPSGTNTEAFFGQGTRLTVV.

CDR3 residues: CASSQAVGTAFSPLHF. The CDR3 nucleotides read TGTGCCAGCAGCCAAGCAGTAGGGACAGCCTTTTCACCCCTCCACTTT. The chain uses TRBV3-1 (or the pseudogene TRBV3-2) and TRBJ1-6; 7 nucleotides match TRBD1. The germline V gene has CDR1 LGHDT and CDR2 YNNKEL (reference sequence). J was trimmed by 9 bases and V by 1 base; bases with no gene match: 9. The CDR3 is 16 amino acids.

The rearrangement links TRBV5-1 to TRBJ2-1, with TRBD2 matching over 10 bases. This CDR3 is built from 17 residues. The germline gives CDR1 SGHRS, CDR2 YFSETQ. The ends lost 1 base at V and 0 bases at J; junction bases unmatched: 4. CDR3 region: CASSLRASGGSYNEQFF. CDR3 coding DNA: TGCGCCAGCAGCTTGAGGGCTAGCGGGGGCTCCTACAATGAGCAGTTCTTC.

The chain couples TRBV7-6 to TRBJ1-4; a weak D match, TRBD1 (5 bases). The germline V gene encodes CDR1 SGHVS and CDR2 FNYEAQ. This CDR3 contains 14 residues. Trimming stripped 3 bases from V and 8 bases from J, with 13 bases between. CDR3 protein: CASSLAGRAEKLFF. CDR3 DNA: TGTGCCAGCAGCTTGGCAGGGCGCGCCGAAAAACTGTTTTTT.

The table lists this clone with a few counts. The rearrangement joins TRBV7-2 to TRBJ2-7; TRBD1 might be the D (6 bases). V lost 5 bases to trimming and J lost 0 bases, with 20 bases between them. Germline CDR1 and CDR2: SGHTA and FQGNSA. This CDR3 spans 17 amino acids. As DNA, the CDR3 is TGTGCCAGCAGCGATAAGGTGCACAGGGCAAGCTCCTACGAGCAGTACTTC. It translates to CASSDKVHRASSYEQYF.

V usage is TRBV5-1 and J usage is TRBJ1-2, with TRBD1 matching over 8 bases. The CDR3 has 16 residues. CDR1 and CDR2 from the germline V gene are SGHRS and YFSETQ. V gave up 0 bases and J gave up 0 bases; unmatched junction bases: 4. Here the CDR3 reads CASSLDTGGTNYGYTF. CDR3 sequence (DNA): TGCGCCAGCAGCTTGGACACAGGGGGGACTAACTATGGCTACACCTTC.

J is TRBJ2-2 and V is TRBV7-3, with a weak D call TRBD2 (6 bases). V lost 4 bases to trimming and J lost 6 bases, with 18 bases between them. The CDR3 spans 16 residues. Germline values: CDR1 SGHTA, CDR2 FQGTGA. The CDR3 coding sequence is TGTGCCAGCAGCTATCTAGCGCCGGGAAGACCCGGGGAGCTGTTTTTT. This codes for CASSYLAPGRPGELFF.

The chain couples TRBV3-1 (or the pseudogene TRBV3-2) to TRBJ2-5; no clear D gene. V shed 1 base and J shed 6 bases, with 3 bases lying between them. The CDR3 runs to 11 residues. Germline-derived CDR1 and CDR2 are LGHDT and YNNKEL (reference sequence). The CDR3 bases are TGTGCCAGCAGCCAAGGGAAGACCCAGTACTTC. Translation gives CASSQGKTQYF.

This sequence joins TRBV30 and TRBJ2-1; 7 bases match TRBD2. Germline CDR1 reads GTSNPN; CDR2 reads SVGIG (reference sequence). This CDR3 is 15 amino acids long. J gave up 2 bases and V 0 bases, and 4 bases lay outside the gene matches. CDR3 DNA: TGTGCCTGGAGTGTTTCGGGGAGGGCCTACAATGAGCAGTTCTTC. This gives the protein CAWSVSGRAYNEQFF.

The J gene is TRBJ2-1, the V gene TRBV7-8; a weak D match, TRBD1 (5 bases). Trimming stripped 2 bases from V and 7 bases from J, with 24 bases between. Germline V lookup: CDR1 SGHVS, CDR2 FQNEAQ. The CDR3 is 18 amino acids. The CDR3 nucleotides read TGTGCCAGCAGCTTATCAGTCCCCGCAGGGCGTCGGGCAAATGAGCAGTTCTTC. This encodes CASSLSVPAGRRANEQFF. Based on the CDR3 plus reference TRBV7-8 and TRBJ2-1, the full variable domain is GAGVSQSPRYKVAKRGQDVALRCDPISGHVSLFWYQQALGQGPEFLTYFQNEAQLDKSGLPSDRFFAERPEGSVSTLKIQRTQQEDSAVYLCASSLSVPAGRRANEQFFGPGTRLTVL.

The chain employs TRBV7-9 and TRBJ1-1, with D tentatively TRBD1 (5 bases). The CDR3 is 13 residues long. The ends were cut back, 5 bases at V and 4 bases at J, with 11 bases in the middle. CDR1 is SEHNR, CDR2 FQNEAQ, per germline (reference sequence). The CDR3 sequence: CASSPGGGTEAFF. CDR3 nucleotides: TGTGCCAGCAGCCCTGGTGGGGGCACTGAAGCTTTCTTT.

The chain employs TRBV10-3 and TRBJ1-1; a weak D match, TRBD1 (5 bases). CDR3 length: 14 residues. V was pared by 8 bases and J by 1 base, with 14 bases between. CDR1 is ENHRY, CDR2 SYGVKD, per germline. CDR3 residues: CAIGTRGGNTEAFF. The CDR3 nucleotides are TGTGCCATCGGGACTCGGGGGGGGAACACTGAAGCTTTCTTT.

This chain joins TRBV11-2 and TRBJ1-1; D is ambiguous. The CDR3 is 15 amino acids. Per the germline V gene, CDR1 is SGHAT and CDR2 is FQNNGV. Trimming removed 5 bases from V and 4 bases from J, with 17 bases in between. For the CDR3, the DNA is TGTGCCAGCAGCGCCGGGGTGAACGAGGGCACTGAAGCTTTCTTT. It specifies CASSAGVNEGTEAFF. Drawing the rest from reference TRBV11-2 and TRBJ1-1, the complete variable domain is EAGVAQSPRYKIIEKRQSVAFWCNPISGHATLYWYQQILGQGPKLLIQFQNNGVVDDSQLPKDRFSAERLKGVDSTLKIQPAKLEDSAVYLCASSAGVNEGTEAFFGQGTRLTVV.

The chain recombines TRBV7-2 with TRBJ1-6; the match to TRBD1 covers 8 bases. The CDR3 sequence is 16 residues long. CDR1 is SGHTA and CDR2 is FQGNSA in the germline V gene. V was pared by 3 bases and J by 9 bases, with 10 bases of the junction left unmatched. CDR3 sequence reads: CASSLHRDRRISPLHF. CDR3 bases: TGTGCCAGCAGCTTGCACCGGGACAGGAGAATTTCACCCCTCCACTTT.

The chain couples TRBV7-9 to TRBJ1-1, with D uncertain. This CDR3 spans 14 amino acids. Germline V gene lookup returns CDR1 SEHNR and CDR2 FQNEAQ (reference sequence). Trimming left V 2 bases short and J 6 bases short, with 13 bases between. The CDR3 sequence is CASSLLIGGSEAFF. In DNA form, the CDR3 reads TGTGCCAGCAGCTTACTTATCGGAGGCTCTGAAGCTTTCTTT.

As regards this clone: Other DNA sequences in the same sample also yield this CDR3. The chain recombines TRBV7-9 with TRBJ1-1; D is perhaps TRBD1 (5 bases). The V gene's germline CDR1 is SEHNR and CDR2 FQNEAQ (reference sequence). This CDR3 region has 13 residues. V shed 5 bases and J shed 2 bases, with 9 bases lying between them. The chain's CDR3 is CASSPQGNTEAFF. The CDR3 DNA is TGTGCCAGCAGCCCTCAGGGCAACACTGAAGCTTTCTTT.

The V and J genes are TRBV7-8 and TRBJ1-3; D not certain. Trimming shortened V by 5 bases and J by 0 bases, and 8 bases separated the two germline ends. Germline V gene sequence: CDR1 SGHVS, CDR2 FQNEAQ. The CDR3 is 14 amino acids. The chain's CDR3 is CASSQQSSGNTIYF. The CDR3 nucleotides read TGTGCCAGCAGCCAACAGAGCTCTGGAAACACCATATATTTT.

The chain carries TRBV7-3 and TRBJ2-1; the D gene could be TRBD1 or TRBD2 (6 bases each). Deletions cut 5 bases from V and 2 bases from J, with 13 bases between. The CDR3 runs 15 residues. The germline V gene encodes CDR1 SGHTA and CDR2 FQGTGA. CDR3 in amino acids: CASSTRGETYNEQFF. For the CDR3, the DNA is TGTGCCAGCAGCACGAGGGGGGAGACCTACAATGAGCAGTTCTTC.

The V gene is TRBV5-1, the J gene TRBJ2-1; D remains ambiguous. The germline gives CDR1 SGHRS, CDR2 YFSETQ. V lost 4 bases and J lost 7, with 9 bases in between. There are 12 residues in the CDR3. CDR3 region: CASSIQLNEQFF. CDR3 DNA sequence: TGCGCCAGCAGCATACAGCTAAATGAGCAGTTCTTC.

This clone was seen a few times. J is TRBJ1-3 and V is TRBV11-3; a possible D gene is TRBD1 (5 bases). This CDR3 comprises 16 residues. Trimming took off 0 bases at V and 4 bases at J, with 13 bases between the two ends. Germline V gene sequence: CDR1 SGHNT, CDR2 YENEEA. The CDR3 is CASSLDSTESGNTIYF. CDR3 DNA sequence: TGTGCCAGCAGCTTAGATTCGACAGAGTCAGGAAACACCATATATTTT. The whole variable domain, remainder taken from reference TRBV11-3 and TRBJ1-3, is EAGVVQSPRYKIIEKKQPVAFWCNPISGHNTLYWYLQNLGQGPELLIRYENEEAVDDSQLPKDRFSAERLKGVDSTLKIQPAELGDSAVYLCASSLDSTESGNTIYFGEGSWLTVV.

The chain uses TRBV7-9 and TRBJ1-1; 8 bases match TRBD1. Germline V lookup: CDR1 SEHNR, CDR2 FQNEAQ (reference sequence). The CDR3 length is 15 residues. V lost 4 bases to trimming and J lost 1 base; unmatched junction nucleotides: 5. The CDR3 loop is CASSSQGAGNTEAFF. In nucleotides, the CDR3 is TGTGCCAGCAGCTCGCAGGGGGCGGGGAACACTGAAGCTTTCTTT.

This chain links TRBV10-3 with TRBJ1-3; 9 positions agree with TRBD1. Germline CDR1 is ENHRY and CDR2 is SYGVKD. After removal of 3 bases from V and 0 bases from J, the junction contained 6 bases not matched to a gene. This CDR3 has 17 residues. CDR3 in DNA: TGTGCCATCAGTGATAAGGGACAGGGCGTCTCTGGAAACACCATATATTTT. Translating it yields CAISDKGQGVSGNTIYF.

The chain combines TRBV3-1 (or the pseudogene TRBV3-2) with TRBJ1-6; D gene uncertain. There are 16 residues in the CDR3. CDR1 is LGHDT, CDR2 YNNKEL, per germline (reference sequence). V shed 0 bases and J shed 9 bases, with 15 bases lying between them. The CDR3 DNA sequence: TGTGCCAGCAGCCAAGAGGCGGAGGTCCGTAGTTCACCCCTCCACTTT. Translating it yields CASSQEAEVRSSPLHF.

The chain joins TRBV6-5 to TRBJ1-1; 11 bases map to TRBD1. The CDR3 is made up of 16 amino acids. CDR1 and CDR2 (germline): MNHEY, SVGAGI. V shed 1 base and J 2 bases; nucleotides not matched to a gene: 3. CDR3 loop: CASSYYRTGGNTEAFF. In DNA form, the CDR3 reads TGTGCCAGCAGTTACTATCGGACAGGGGGCAACACTGAAGCTTTCTTT.

This chain uses TRBV7-9 with TRBJ1-6; TRBD1 agrees at 9 bases. The CDR3 runs to 14 residues. CDR1 and CDR2 from the germline V gene are SEHNR and FQNEAQ (reference sequence). V lost 5 bases, J lost 10 bases, and 6 bases stayed unmatched. The CDR3 here is CASSPTGGGSPLHF. DNA for the CDR3: TGTGCCAGCAGCCCTACAGGGGGCGGGTCACCCCTCCACTTT.

This clone occurred a few times. The rearrangement links TRBV25-1 to TRBJ1-4, with a possible D match to TRBD1 (6 bases). The V gene's germline CDR1 is MGHDK and CDR2 SYGVNS. V lost 4 bases and J 7 bases, leaving 13 bases between the germline ends. The CDR3 sequence is 14 residues long. The CDR3 DNA sequence: TGTGCCAGCAGTGCCTCCGGGACACTTGAAAAACTGTTTTTT. It yields the protein CASSASGTLEKLFF. The variable domain in full, with the rest retrieved from reference TRBV25-1 and TRBJ1-4, is EADIYQTPRYLVIGTGKKITLECSQTMGHDKMYWYQQDPGMELHLIHYSYGVNSTEKGDLSSESTVSRIRTEHFPLTLESARPSHTSQYLCASSASGTLEKLFFGSGTQLSVL.

V usage is TRBV20-1 and J usage is TRBJ1-1, with no clear D. Per the germline V gene, CDR1 is DFQATT and CDR2 is SNEGSKA (reference sequence). Trimming took 0 bases from V and 7 from J, leaving 6 bases between them. The CDR3 sequence is 11 residues long. CDR3 in DNA: TGCAGTGCTAGAGATTACAATGAAGCTTTCTTT. Its protein product is CSARDYNEAFF.

The chain joins TRBV5-5 to TRBJ1-5, with no clear D. Trimming removed 3 bases from V and 3 bases from J, with 7 bases in between. Germline CDR1 SGHKS, CDR2 YYEKEE (reference sequence). This CDR3 comprises 13 residues. CDR3 nucleotides: TGTGCCAGCAGCTGGGTAACCAATCAGCCCCAGCATTTT. This gives the protein CASSWVTNQPQHF.